The entry that follows covers one T cell receptor (delta chain) sequence. The antigen remains undetermined. TCRdb made new clone calls on the multiplex PCR reads using CATT. The sample lists under 60,000 delta-chain clones, about 1.5% occurring once. Flow sorting of PBMC yielded separate Vgamma9/Vdelta2+ and Vdelta2-negative gammadelta T cell populations for bulk repertoire analysis. The data stem from a study of γδ T cells in repeated Plasmodium falciparum infection. The CDR3 has 24 residues. The trim removed 2 bases at V and 0 bases at J, leaving 24 bases unmatched. CDR1 is TSWWSYY and CDR2 is QGS in the germline V gene. Whole-study findings and limits: One small rural Malian village, predominantly a single ethnic group, supplied the cohort.

Sequenced sample: gamma-delta T cells from blood. The sequence derives from a pool of human donors (malaria-infected and uninfected, not separated). V gene TRDV1 combines with J gene TRDJ1; 13 bases align to TRDD3. TCRdb supplies no J gene; here it was assigned by aligning the nucleotide sequence to germline. The CDR3 DNA sequence: TGTGCTCTTGGGGAAGTGTTCCTCCCCCCTTACTGGGGGATACGATCGGTGGACACCGATAAACTCATCTTT. Encoded protein: CALGEVFLPPYWGIRSVDTDKLIF.